This T cell receptor beta chain came from a study of beta chain features in type 1 diabetes. Sequenced material consisted of expressed TCRB transcripts (all of the isolated RNA was reverse transcribed). This table comes from immunoSEQ multiplex PCR, and its TCRdb copy is limited to in-frame clones, with some not included. Among 860,000 or so clones listed, about a sixth were seen once. In germline, CDR1 is MNHEY, CDR2 SMNVEV (reference sequence). V lost 0 bases and J lost 1, with 7 bases in between. The CDR3 loop spans 14 amino acids. With respect to this clone: The sample has other DNA sequences that encode this CDR3 too.

The chain joins TRBV27 to TRBJ2-7; D gene ambiguous. Material for sequencing was naive CD4+ T cells from blood. This clonotype was sampled from a woman aged 18-29 years in good health. The CDR3, as DNA: TGTGCCAGCAGTTTATCGAGAGAGTCCTACGAGCAGTACTTC. The encoded protein is CASSLSRESYEQYF.